The 12 T cell receptor beta chains in this list originate from one sample, sequenced in a study of OX40 agonist ivuxolimab in advanced cancers. The protocol was immunoSEQ multiplex PCR, while the TCRdb copy is restricted to in-frame clones and leaves out a portion. The table has tens of thousands of clones, 80% to 90% seen once; the top ten hold about 6%. Material: CD4+ or CD8+ T cells sorted from blood, obtained in a trial of the OX40 agonist ivuxolimab. All receptors derive from an adult with an advanced solid tumor such as melanoma, head and neck, liver or kidney cancer.

The chain has TRBV29-1 and TRBJ2-1; TRBD1 matches 9 bases. The V gene's germline CDR1 is SQVTM and CDR2 ANQGSEA. This CDR3 is built from 14 residues. J lost 9 bases, V lost 4 bases, and 10 bases had no gene match. The CDR3 nucleotides are TGCAGCGTTGTTAGACAGGGGGGAGGAGGTGAGCAGTTCTTC. This gives the protein CSVVRQGGGGEQFF.

This chain joins TRBV27 and TRBJ2-2; 7 nucleotides line up with TRBD1. This CDR3 has 16 residues. Germline V gene data show CDR1 as MNHEY and CDR2 as SMNVEV (reference sequence). After removal of 4 bases from V and 7 bases from J, the junction contained 12 bases not matched to a gene. CDR3 coding DNA: TGTGCCAGCAGTTCCTTCCAAGGGGGCGCAGGCGGGGAGCTGTTTTTT. As protein: CASSSFQGGAGGELFF.

CDR3 sequence reads: CASSRLETGAYEQYF. CDR3 bases: TGTGCCAGCAGTCGCCTAGAGACAGGGGCCTACGAGCAGTACTTC. This chain uses TRBV28 with TRBJ2-5; 8 positions agree with TRBD1. The end of the DNA is better explained by TRBJ2-7, so the J call may be wrong. The length of the CDR3 is 15 residues. CDR1 is MDHEN and CDR2 is SYDVKM in the germline V gene.

The gene calls are TRBV4-2 and TRBJ2-4; D unclear. This CDR3 is built from 13 residues. Germline V gene sequence: CDR1 LGHNA, CDR2 YNFKEQ. Trimming cost V 3 bases and J 8 bases, with 11 bases left between them. CDR3 sequence (DNA): TGTGCCAGCAGCCAGTGGGTAGCAGACATTCAGTACTTC. Translating it yields CASSQWVADIQYF.

The chain couples TRBV6-5 to TRBJ2-7; weak D call: TRBD1 (6 bases). Germline lookup yields CDR1 MNHEY and CDR2 SVGAGI. V lost 0 bases and J lost 6, with 12 bases in between. This CDR3 is 14 amino acids long. CDR3 DNA: TGTGCCAGCAGTTACTCCCAGGGGCTAGTCGAGCAGTACTTC. Amino acid sequence: CASSYSQGLVEQYF.

This clone was recorded once. The chain uses TRBV19 and TRBJ2-1; D gene ambiguous. The V end was cut by 2 bases, the J end by 7 bases, with 9 bases between. The CDR3 contains 13 residues. Germline lookup yields CDR1 LNHDA and CDR2 SQIVND (reference sequence). The CDR3 region is CASSISVRNEQFF. CDR3 nucleotide sequence: TGTGCCAGTAGTATATCTGTGCGGAATGAGCAGTTCTTC.

The J gene is TRBJ2-1, the V gene TRBV15, with 10 bases identical to TRBD2. This CDR3 spans 15 amino acids. Germline CDR1 reads LNHNV; CDR2 reads YYDKDF (reference sequence). Trimming at V came to 10 bases and at J to 7 bases, leaving 13 bases not matched to a gene. CDR3 protein: CAIPTVAGGRNEQFF. In DNA form, the CDR3 reads TGTGCCATCCCAACCGTAGCGGGAGGCCGGAATGAGCAGTTCTTC.

The J gene is TRBJ1-5, the V gene TRBV19; D is unclear. CDR1 and CDR2 (germline): LNHDA, SQIVND (reference sequence). Deletions cut 7 bases from V and 1 base from J, with 17 bases between. CDR3 length: 16 residues. This CDR3 is CASKIGSGRSNQPQHF. The CDR3, as DNA: TGTGCCAGTAAAATCGGGTCAGGACGGAGCAATCAGCCCCAGCATTTT. The full variable domain, completed using reference TRBV19 and TRBJ1-5, is DGGITQSPKYLFRKEGQNVTLSCEQNLNHDAMYWYRQDPGQGLRLIYYSQIVNDFQKGDIAEGYSVSREKKESFPLTVTSAQKNPTAFYLCASKIGSGRSNQPQHFGDGTRLSIL.

V is TRBV5-1 and J is TRBJ2-2; D unresolved. CDR1 is SGHRS, CDR2 YFSETQ, per germline. CDR3 size: 11 residues. V was pared by 0 bases and J by 10 bases, with 4 bases between. The CDR3 bases are TGCGCCAGCAGCTTGGCCCTGGAGCTGTTTTTT. It encodes CASSLALELFF.

The rearrangement uses TRBV13 and TRBJ2-7; TRBD2 agrees at 11 bases. The CDR3 contains 14 residues. From germline, CDR1 is PRHDT and CDR2 FYEKMQ (reference sequence). Trimming took 8 bases from V and 5 from J; bases not matched to a gene: 8. The chain's CDR3 is CASRIAGGLDEQYF. DNA for the CDR3: TGTGCCAGCCGAATAGCGGGAGGGTTAGACGAGCAGTACTTC.

This clone was found many times. The rearrangement links TRBV28 to TRBJ2-7; TRBD1 aligns across 10 bases. V was pared by 3 bases and J by 1 base, with 9 bases of the junction left unmatched. CDR1 and CDR2 from the germline V gene are MDHEN and SYDVKM. The CDR3 totals 17 residues. The CDR3 sequence: CASSFRLDRGGSYEQYF. The DNA for the CDR3 is TGTGCCAGCAGTTTCCGGTTGGACAGGGGGGGGTCCTACGAGCAGTACTTC.

This rearrangement joins TRBV9 to TRBJ2-5; TRBD2 agrees at 8 bases. The V gene's germline CDR1 is SGDLS and CDR2 YYNGEE. Unmatched junction bases numbered 8, after V lost 3 bases and J lost 4 bases. This CDR3 comprises 15 residues. DNA of the CDR3: TGTGCCAGCAGCGCAGGCAACGGACTAGCAGAGACCCAGTACTTC. This sequence encodes CASSAGNGLAETQYF.